The rows below give T cell receptor beta chains drawn from one sample of a study of cytomegalovirus exposure and HLA in healthy donors. Produced via immunoSEQ multiplex PCR; TCRdb's table is partial and in-frame only. The sample shows 150,000 to 200,000 clones, about 81% of them seen only once. The sequencing input was PBMCs. The receptors originated from a woman aged 25 to 45 in good health and CMV-seronegative. CDR3s include the opening cysteine and the closing phenylalanine or tryptophan. The D gene is left open where the match is weak. The size entry is marked missing in some rows and otherwise reads once, few, many or a size class.

len	abundance	d_gene	v_gene	j_gene	CDR3aa	CDR3nt
14	-	TRBD1	TRBV28	TRBJ1-6	CASSMTGNYSPLHF	TGTGCCAGCAGTATGACAGGGAATTATTCACCCCTCCACTTT
13	few	-	TRBV5-4	TRBJ1-2	CASSQQASYGYTF	TGTGCCAGCAGTCAACAGGCCAGCTATGGCTACACCTTC
21	few	TRBD2	TRBV4-2	TRBJ2-2	CASSQDIRGLAGFANTGELFF	TGTGCCAGCAGCCAAGATATAAGGGGACTAGCGGGTTTCGCGAACACCGGGGAGCTGTTTTTT
15	-	TRBD2	TRBV7-9	TRBJ2-7	CASSLIAGQLGAQYF	TGTGCCAGCAGCTTGATAGCGGGACAATTGGGAGCGCAGTACTTC
17	-	-	TRBV7-9	TRBJ1-6	CASSLAGLSGYNSPLHF	TGTGCCAGCAGCTTAGCGGGCCTATCGGGGTATAATTCACCCCTCCACTTT
16	-	TRBD2	TRBV5-1	TRBJ2-2	CASSLTSGSNTGELFF	TGCGCCAGCAGCTTGACTAGCGGGAGTAACACCGGGGAGCTGTTTTTT
14	-	TRBD1	TRBV2	TRBJ2-5	CASTLQGYQETQYF	TGTGCCAGCACCTTACAGGGGTACCAAGAGACCCAGTACTTC
16	many	TRBD1	TRBV9	TRBJ2-2	CASSVSGTANTGELFF	TGTGCCAGCAGCGTATCTGGGACAGCGAACACCGGGGAGCTGTTTTTT
11	once	-	TRBV5-4	TRBJ2-7	CASSFEGRQYF	TGTGCCAGCAGCTTTGAGGGCCGGCAGTACTTC
13	-	-	TRBV6-5	TRBJ1-2	CASSYGGGEGYTF	TGTGCCAGCAGTTACGGTGGGGGCGAAGGCTACACCTTC
15	-	TRBD1	TRBV5-6	TRBJ1-1	CASSLLGQGNTEAFF	TGTGCCAGCAGCTTGCTGGGACAGGGGAACACTGAAGCTTTCTTT
14	-	-	TRBV6-6	TRBJ2-4	CATGEILAKNIQYF	TGTGCCACCGGGGAAATCCTAGCCAAAAACATTCAGTACTTC
15	few	-	TRBV9	TRBJ1-2	CASSVPRGGAYGYTF	TGTGCCAGCAGCGTCCCCCGTGGGGGGGCATATGGCTACACCTTC
14	-	-	TRBV15	TRBJ2-5	CATSRGQQQETQYF	TGTGCCACCAGCAGAGGACAGCAACAAGAGACCCAGTACTTC